These T cell receptor beta chains were read from a single sample in a study of blood T cell repertoires in COVID-19. Sequenced by immunoSEQ multiplex PCR; TCRdb stores in-frame clones only, minus some. The sample lists over 300,000 clones, over 75% seen once, with approximately 7.6% in the top ten. Sequenced input: peripheral blood. The receptors shown here come from a human donor in a cohort sampled during active COVID-19. The CDR3 runs from the conserved cysteine through the conserved F or W. D genes are given only for firm matches. Clone size is stated in some rows and not others, as once, few, many or a class when expanded.

TRBJ1-4 | . | TRBV2 | once | CASSEHRLATNEKLFF | TGTGCCAGCAGTGAACACAGACTAGCAACTAATGAAAAACTGTTTTTT
TRBJ2-2 | . | TRBV6-5 | . | CASSYSGRELFF | TGTGCCAGCAGTTACTCGGGGCGGGAGCTGTTTTTT
TRBJ1-1 | TRBD1 | TRBV5-4 | . | CASSGGQVVDTEAFF | TGTGCCAGCAGCGGAGGACAGGTCGTGGACACTGAAGCTTTCTTT
TRBJ2-2 | . | TRBV24-1 | . | CATSGAGTRRTGELFF | TGTGCCACCAGTGGGGCCGGGACAAGGCGCACCGGGGAGCTGTTTTTT
TRBJ2-3 | . | TRBV6-6 | . | CASTLRPGGGTDTQYF | TGTGCCAGCACCTTACGTCCAGGGGGAGGAACAGATACGCAGTATTTT
TRBJ2-5 | TRBD2 | TRBV5-1 | . | CASSLRGSGGKETQYF | TGCGCCAGCAGCTTGCGAGGTAGCGGGGGGAAAGAGACCCAGTACTTC
TRBJ2-7 | . | TRBV15 | once | CATSDTNPSYEQYF | TGTGCCACCAGCGATACTAACCCCTCCTACGAGCAGTACTTC
TRBJ1-2 | . | TRBV24-1 | . | CATSDLGGGLDGYTF | TGTGCCACCAGTGACCTTGGGGGGGGGTTGGACGGCTACACCTTC
TRBJ1-3 | . | TRBV7-6 | . | CASSFSGGTGNTIYF | TGTGCCAGCAGCTTCTCCGGGGGGACTGGAAACACCATATATTTT
TRBJ2-7 | . | TRBV7-9 | . | CASSLGSQGYEQYF | TGTGCCAGCAGCTTAGGTTCACAGGGATACGAGCAGTACTTC